The 30 T cell receptor beta chains below all came from one sample that was sequenced in a study of blood T cell repertoires in COVID-19. TCRdb's copy holds only in-frame clones and misses some; the assay was immunoSEQ multiplex PCR. The sample carries roughly 72,000 clones, about 90% recorded once. Sequencing was carried out using peripheral blood. The receptors shown here come from a human donor in a cohort sampled during active COVID-19.

The chain employs TRBV19 and TRBJ2-7; 7 bases map to TRBD2. The CDR3 is 15 residues long. After removal of 7 bases from V and 4 bases from J, the junction contained 13 bases not matched to a gene. The germline gives CDR1 LNHDA, CDR2 SQIVND (reference sequence). The DNA of the CDR3 is TGTGCCAGTACCCCGCGGAGCGGGGCGATATACGAGCAGTACTTC. Translated, it gives CASTPRSGAIYEQYF.

The CDR3: CASSNRDRGQPQHF. CDR3 nucleotide sequence: TGTGCCAGCAGCAACCGGGACAGGGGTCAGCCCCAGCATTTT. The genes are TRBV5-4 and TRBJ1-5, with 10 positions matching TRBD1. The V and J ends lost 4 bases and 6 bases, in that order; junction bases with no gene match: 4. Germline CDR1 and CDR2: SGHNT and YYREEE (reference sequence). The CDR3 runs 14 residues.

The chain couples TRBV5-4 to TRBJ1-1; no clear D gene. The CDR3 is 15 residues long. In germline, CDR1 is SGHNT, CDR2 YYREEE (reference sequence). V dropped 3 bases and J dropped 4 bases, with 16 bases sitting between them. The CDR3 reads CASSSPGGLGTEAFF. CDR3 DNA: TGTGCCAGCAGCTCCCCAGGTGGCTTGGGCACTGAAGCTTTCTTT.

V usage is TRBV4-1 and J usage is TRBJ1-1; TRBD1 is a possible D gene (6 bases). Trimming stripped 6 bases from V and 4 bases from J, with 12 bases between. The V gene's germline CDR1 is MGHRA and CDR2 YSYEKL. This CDR3 has 13 residues. DNA for the CDR3: TGCGCCAGCAGAATCCGGGACACCACTGAAGCTTTCTTT. It encodes CASRIRDTTEAFF.

In this sample, this clone turned up once. The rearrangement joins TRBV12-3 or TRBV12-4 to TRBJ2-1; a possible D gene is TRBD1 (6 bases). The ends were cut back, 7 bases at V and 7 bases at J, with 11 bases in the middle. CDR3 size: 12 residues. CDR3 DNA: TGTGCCAGCACCCTAGGGGGTAATGAGCAGTTCTTC. Protein: CASTLGGNEQFF.

This clone has only a few counts. This chain links TRBV7-3 with TRBJ2-1; 8 nucleotides match TRBD2. The germline gives CDR1 SGHTA, CDR2 FQGTGA. CDR3 length: 16 amino acids. Trimming cost V 0 bases and J 5 bases; bases outside gene matches: 6. The CDR3 DNA reads TGTGCCAGCAGCTTAACTAGCGGGGACTTGAACAATGAGCAGTTCTTC. It codes for CASSLTSGDLNNEQFF.

The V gene is TRBV30, the J gene TRBJ2-7, with 12 bases lining up with TRBD2. This CDR3 is built from 13 residues. The ends lost 8 bases at V and 6 bases at J; junction bases unmatched: 8. CDR1 GTSNPN and CDR2 SVGIG come from the germline V gene (reference sequence). The CDR3 nucleotides are TGTGCCCGACTAGCGGGAGAAGTGGTCGAGCAGTACTTC. Its protein is CARLAGEVVEQYF. The entire variable domain, with the rest obtained from reference TRBV30 and TRBJ2-7, is as follows: SQTIHQWPATLVQPVGSPLSLECTVEGTSNPNLYWYRQAAGRGLQLLFYSVGIGQISSEVPQNLSASRPQDRQFILSSKKLLLSDSGFYLCARLAGEVVEQYFGPGTRLTVT.

The rearrangement links TRBV4-3 to TRBJ1-6; 9 bases line up with TRBD1. This CDR3 is built from 15 residues. The germline CDR1 and CDR2 sequences are LGHNA and YSLEER. V shed 4 bases, J shed 8 bases, and the junction held 6 bases outside the gene matches. CDR3 bases: TGCGCCAGCAGCCTCACCGGGACAGGGTATTCACCCCTCCACTTT. It is translated as CASSLTGTGYSPLHF.

The chain carries TRBV5-1 and TRBJ1-1; TRBD1 might be the D (5 bases). The CDR3 has 14 residues. V was shortened by 2 bases and J by 1 base, with 9 bases between the two germline ends. Germline CDR1 reads SGHRS; CDR2 reads YFSETQ. As DNA, the CDR3 is TGCGCCAGCAGCTTAAGACAGTCGAACACTGAAGCTTTCTTT. Translated: CASSLRQSNTEAFF.

This chain connects TRBV7-8 to TRBJ2-7, with TRBD1 as a possible D gene (6 bases). Germline V CDR1 and CDR2: SGHVS, FQNEAQ. The CDR3 has 14 amino acids. V dropped 5 bases and J dropped 2 bases, with 13 bases sitting between them. DNA of the CDR3: TGTGCCAGCAGCCGAGGACAGATCGCCTACGAGCAGTACTTC. Translation: CASSRGQIAYEQYF.

V and J are TRBV2 and TRBJ1-1; weak D call: TRBD1 (6 bases). V shed 8 bases and J shed 3 bases, with 13 bases lying between them. Germline V CDR1 and CDR2: SNHLY, FYNNEI. The CDR3 runs to 13 residues. The CDR3 DNA reads TGTGCCAGCCCACAGGGTGAGGACACTGAAGCTTTCTTT. This codes for CASPQGEDTEAFF.

The rearrangement joins TRBV2 to TRBJ2-2; 9 bases agree with TRBD2. CDR3 length: 15 amino acids. Unmatched junction bases numbered 5, after V lost 6 bases and J lost 3 bases. Germline assignment: CDR1 SNHLY and CDR2 FYNNEI. The CDR3 loop reads CASSRTSAYTGELFF. The CDR3 DNA reads TGTGCCAGCAGCCGGACTAGCGCTTACACCGGGGAGCTGTTTTTT.

This clone was counted a single time. The chain combines TRBV27 with TRBJ2-1, with TRBD2 identical over 7 bases. Germline values: CDR1 MNHEY, CDR2 SMNVEV (reference sequence). The CDR3 length is 16 residues. J was trimmed by 1 base and V by 0 bases; bases with no gene match: 3. DNA for the CDR3: TGTGCCAGCAGTTTATCGGCGGGAGAGTCCTACAATGAGCAGTTCTTC. It specifies CASSLSAGESYNEQFF.

This clone was observed a single time. This chain connects TRBV18 to TRBJ2-5; D remains ambiguous. The V end lost 2 bases, the J end lost 0 bases, and 13 bases lay between the germline ends. Germline V lookup: CDR1 KGHSH, CDR2 LQKENI. CDR3 length equals 16 residues. The CDR3 spells CASSPFQRQYQETQYF. The CDR3 coding sequence is TGTGCCAGCTCACCATTCCAGCGCCAGTACCAAGAGACCCAGTACTTC.

This chain joins TRBV7-9 and TRBJ2-5; possibly TRBD2 for D (6 bases). Trimming removed 7 bases from V and 2 bases from J, with 14 bases in between. This CDR3 spans 14 amino acids. CDR1 is SEHNR and CDR2 is FQNEAQ in the germline V gene (reference sequence). The CDR3 bases are TGTGCCAGCACAAAGGGACTGCTTCAAGAGACCCAGTACTTC. It yields the protein CASTKGLLQETQYF.

The chain links TRBV4-1 to TRBJ2-7, with TRBD2 as a possible D gene (5 bases). This CDR3 comprises 15 residues. Germline V gives CDR1 MGHRA, CDR2 YSYEKL. Deletions cut 3 bases from V and 0 bases from J, with 12 bases between. This CDR3 reads CASSQFSAFSYEQYF. The CDR3 DNA is TGCGCCAGCAGCCAGTTTAGCGCGTTCTCCTACGAGCAGTACTTC.

The J gene is TRBJ1-2, the V gene TRBV14, with D possibly matching TRBD1 (6 bases). The CDR3 totals 13 residues. V dropped 8 bases and J dropped 3 bases, with 13 bases sitting between them. Germline-derived CDR1 and CDR2 are SGHDN and FVKESK. In nucleotides, the CDR3 is TGTGCCAGCGCAGTACAGGGCCACTATGGCTACACCTTC. Amino acid sequence: CASAVQGHYGYTF.

J is TRBJ1-2 and V is TRBV5-5; the D gene is possibly TRBD1 (5 bases). Between the trimmed V and J ends, which lost 4 bases and 4 bases, there was a span of 17 bases. The V gene's germline CDR1 is SGHKS and CDR2 YYEKEE (reference sequence). The length of the CDR3 is 15 residues. Written as DNA, the CDR3 is TGTGCCAGCAGCGAGGGCCCCGGGGGTTTCTATGGCTACACCTTC. Its protein is CASSEGPGGFYGYTF.

V gene TRBV10-2 combines with J gene TRBJ1-1; D call uncertain. Germline V lookup: CDR1 WSHSY, CDR2 SAAADI. This CDR3 has 12 residues. Trimming stripped 1 base from V and 4 bases from J, with 4 bases between. As DNA, the CDR3 is TGCGCCAGCAGTGAGTACAGCACTGAAGCTTTCTTT. It specifies CASSEYSTEAFF.

The V call is TRBV6-4, the J call TRBJ1-5; TRBD1 agrees at 8 bases. The CDR3 runs to 16 residues. The V gene's germline CDR1 is MRHNA and CDR2 SNTAGT. V gave up 4 bases and J gave up 0 bases; unmatched junction bases: 5. CDR3 loop: CASSALTGVSNQPQHF. The CDR3 nucleotides read TGTGCCAGCAGTGCCCTGACAGGGGTTAGCAATCAGCCCCAGCATTTT.

This clone has more than one count but fewer than ten. The chain has TRBV7-2 and TRBJ2-7; 8 bases are shared with TRBD1. V lost 1 base, J lost 6 bases, and 8 bases stayed unmatched. This CDR3 region has 15 residues. The V gene's germline CDR1 is SGHTA and CDR2 FQGNSA. CDR3 bases: TGTGCCAGCAGCTTAGATAGGACAGGGTGGGTCGAGCAGTACTTC. Its protein product is CASSLDRTGWVEQYF.

The rearrangement uses TRBV2 and TRBJ2-2; TRBD2 aligns across 7 bases. V gave up 4 bases and J gave up 4 bases; unmatched junction bases: 0. This CDR3 region has 13 residues. Germline V gene sequence: CDR1 SNHLY, CDR2 FYNNEI. The CDR3 DNA follows: TGTGCCAGCAGTGGACTAGCCACCGGGGAGCTGTTTTTT. This codes for CASSGLATGELFF.

The rearrangement links TRBV27 to TRBJ2-7; D unresolved. V lost 0 bases to trimming and J lost 2 bases, with 8 bases between them. The CDR3 covers 14 residues. CDR1 is MNHEY and CDR2 is SMNVEV in the germline V gene (reference sequence). The CDR3 DNA sequence: TGTGCCAGCAGTTTATCGCGCGAAGCCTACGAGCAGTACTTC. Amino acid sequence: CASSLSREAYEQYF.

The chain links TRBV5-4 to TRBJ1-4; unclear D gene. The CDR3 runs 15 residues. Germline V gene sequence: CDR1 SGHNT, CDR2 YYREEE (reference sequence). Trimming left V 0 bases short and J 12 bases short, with 18 bases between. Here the CDR3 DNA reads TGTGCCAGCAGCTTGGAAGGTTCGTACCCCGAGGAACTGTTTTTT. This sequence encodes CASSLEGSYPEELFF.

V gene TRBV5-4 combines with J gene TRBJ2-7; no definite D call. CDR1 is SGHNT and CDR2 is YYREEE in the germline V gene (reference sequence). Trimming left V 0 bases short and J 6 bases short, with 10 bases between. CDR3 length equals 13 residues. CDR3 in amino acids: CASSLALFSEQYF. The CDR3 coding sequence is TGTGCCAGCAGCTTGGCCCTCTTCAGCGAGCAGTACTTC.

This chain connects TRBV3-1 (or the pseudogene TRBV3-2) to TRBJ1-2; TRBD1 matches at 10 bases. V dropped 4 bases and J dropped 5; count of bases not matched to a gene: 4. Germline V gives CDR1 LGHDT, CDR2 YNNKEL (reference sequence). The CDR3 spans 14 residues. CDR3 in amino acids: CASSLRDRGYGYTF. In nucleotides, the CDR3 is TGTGCCAGCAGCCTCCGGGACAGGGGATATGGCTACACCTTC.

The CDR3 region is CASSPRSGRSNQPQHF. CDR3 DNA sequence: TGTGCCAGCTCACCGAGGTCCGGGAGGAGCAATCAGCCCCAGCATTTT. The V gene is TRBV18, the J gene TRBJ1-5; D uncertain. The CDR3 totals 16 residues. In germline, CDR1 is KGHSH, CDR2 LQKENI. Deletions cut 3 bases from V and 1 base from J, with 13 bases between.

The gene calls are TRBV21-1 and TRBJ2-1; TRBD2 is the table's D call and was not checked against the DNA. TRBV21-1 is a pseudogene locus. The CDR3 has 17 amino acids. The CDR3 reads CASSKAWTRVLYNEQFF. The CDR3, as DNA: TGTGCCAGCAGCAAAGCCTGGACTAGGGTACTCTACAATGAGCAGTTCTTC.

This chain uses TRBV19 with TRBJ1-5; D ambiguous. The CDR3 is 16 amino acids. Per the germline V gene, CDR1 is LNHDA and CDR2 is SQIVND (reference sequence). The V end was cut by 4 bases, the J end by 1 base, with 14 bases between. The CDR3 DNA is TGTGCCAGTAGTAAGAAGGGAGGCCTGAGCAATCAGCCCCAGCATTTT. It encodes CASSKKGGLSNQPQHF.

The rearrangement links TRBV5-1 to TRBJ2-1; 9 positions match TRBD1. The length of the CDR3 is 15 residues. After removal of 2 bases from V and 2 bases from J, the junction contained 2 bases not matched to a gene. The germline V gene has CDR1 SGHRS and CDR2 YFSETQ. This chain's CDR3 is CASSLQGAPYNEQFF. CDR3 sequence (DNA): TGCGCCAGCAGCTTACAGGGGGCCCCCTACAATGAGCAGTTCTTC.